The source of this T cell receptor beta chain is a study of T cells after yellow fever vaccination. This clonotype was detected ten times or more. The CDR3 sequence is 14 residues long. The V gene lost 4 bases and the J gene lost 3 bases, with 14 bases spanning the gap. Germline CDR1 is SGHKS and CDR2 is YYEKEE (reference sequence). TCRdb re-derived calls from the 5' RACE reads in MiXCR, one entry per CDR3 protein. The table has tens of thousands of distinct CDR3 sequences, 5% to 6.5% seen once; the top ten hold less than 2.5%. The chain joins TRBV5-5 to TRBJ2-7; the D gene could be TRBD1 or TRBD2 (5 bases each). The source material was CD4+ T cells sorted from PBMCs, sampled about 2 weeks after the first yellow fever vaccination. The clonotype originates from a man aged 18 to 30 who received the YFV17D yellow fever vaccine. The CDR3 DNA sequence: TGTGCCAGCAGCCAAACCGGGACGGTCTACGAGCAGTACTTC. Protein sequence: CASSQTGTVYEQYF.